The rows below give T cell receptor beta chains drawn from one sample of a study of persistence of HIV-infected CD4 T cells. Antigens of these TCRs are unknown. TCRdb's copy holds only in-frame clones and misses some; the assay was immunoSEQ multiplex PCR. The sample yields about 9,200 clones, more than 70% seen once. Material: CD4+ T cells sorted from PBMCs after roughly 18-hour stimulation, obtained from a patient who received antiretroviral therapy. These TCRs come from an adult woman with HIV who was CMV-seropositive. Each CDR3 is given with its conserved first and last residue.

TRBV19	CASSHQTGTEAFF
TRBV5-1	CASSEPLGASSNEQFF
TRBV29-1	CSDLTGYPSYEQYF
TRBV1	CTSSQDFGSTRNTQYF
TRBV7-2	CASSLEGGRNQPQHF
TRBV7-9	CASSLDRGGRDTQYF
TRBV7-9	CASSLQENTEAFF
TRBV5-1	CASSLGGSEGETQYF
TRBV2	CASSGSRGGTEAFF
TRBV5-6	CASSLPLTGSEQYF
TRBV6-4	CASSAGTGGAGANVLTF
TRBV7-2	CASSLGPYTNQPQHF
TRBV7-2	CASSSEPGQPNQPQHF
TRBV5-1	CASSEDRQNSPLHF
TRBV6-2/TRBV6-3	CASSADRGGRTEAFF
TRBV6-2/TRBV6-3	CASSFLTGAYEQYF
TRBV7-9	CASSRTSGGADTQYF
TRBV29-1	CSVGISGANVLTF
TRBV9	CASSLAGPWGYTF
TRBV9	CASSVVGSTDTQYF
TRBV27	CASSLRQGGTEAFF
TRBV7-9	CASSLTTDHTEAFF
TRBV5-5	CASSSVGGGRTDTQYF
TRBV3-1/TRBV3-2	CASSLPQSSNSPLHF
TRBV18	CASSPGQGQIQFF
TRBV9	CASSASLRGNEQFF
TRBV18	CASSPSRGSGELFF
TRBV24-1	CATSDPKRGVQYF
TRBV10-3	CAIKRAGGTYNEQFF
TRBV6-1	CASRDRVYGYTF
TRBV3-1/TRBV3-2	CASSHPMTGTGVYNEQFF
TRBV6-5	CATVGGIAKNIQYF
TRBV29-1	CSVVEGSYEQYF
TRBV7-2	CASSSQGGSHQPQHF
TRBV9	CASSGGSRETQYF
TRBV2	CASSVGKSSTGELFF
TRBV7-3	CASSLFGGEGNTIYF
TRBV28	CASRDLYSNQPQHF
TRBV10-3	CAIRLDRMYEQYF
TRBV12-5	CASGSSTGGVFNTEAFF
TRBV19	CASSIRLQILTGELFF
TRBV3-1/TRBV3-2	CASSQDGRPNTEAFF
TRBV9	CASGTTGGEGSYNSPLHF
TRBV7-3	CASSLTGTGAFYSPLHF
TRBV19	CASIGQGYYGYTF
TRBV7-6	CASTVGSGGTGELFF
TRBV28	CASSFSQGRGYTF
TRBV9	CASSVEDRGYTF
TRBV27	CASSSPSREPNSPLHF
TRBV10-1	CASSEWTGEATSSSYNEQFF
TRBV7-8	CASSFSSGGTDTQYF
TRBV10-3	CAISEGTSGGAGETQYF
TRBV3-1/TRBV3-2	CASSQGSVRGSGNTIYF
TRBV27	CASSLSRTAGVNTEAFF
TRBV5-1	CASKTSGGALEQYF
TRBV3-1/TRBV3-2	CASSPRTANTGELFF
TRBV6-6	CASSSQGATGEQYF